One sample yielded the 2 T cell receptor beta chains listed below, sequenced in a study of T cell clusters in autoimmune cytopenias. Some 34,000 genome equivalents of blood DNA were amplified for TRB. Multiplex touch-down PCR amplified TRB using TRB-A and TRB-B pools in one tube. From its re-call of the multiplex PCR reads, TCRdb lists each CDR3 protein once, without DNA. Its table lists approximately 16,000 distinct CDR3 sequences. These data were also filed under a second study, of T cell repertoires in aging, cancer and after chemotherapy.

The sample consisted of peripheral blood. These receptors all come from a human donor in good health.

The CDR3: CATSRDRASGSYEQFF. The chain links TRBV15 to TRBJ2-1; no DNA is available, so the TRBD2 call from TCRdb remains unchecked. The germline CDR1 and CDR2 sequences are LNHNV and YYDKDF (reference sequence). CDR3 length: 16 amino acids. The full variable domain, in which reference TRBV15 and TRBJ2-1 provide the parts outside the CDR3, is DAMVIQNPRYQVTQFGKPVTLSCSQTLNHNVMYWYQQKSSQAPKLLFHYYDKDFNNEADTPDNFQSRRPNTSFCFLDIRSPGLGDTAMYLCATSRDRASGSYEQFFGPGTRLTVL.

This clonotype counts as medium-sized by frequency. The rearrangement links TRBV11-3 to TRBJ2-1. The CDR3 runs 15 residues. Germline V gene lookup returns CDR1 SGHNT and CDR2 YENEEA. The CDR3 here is CASSFASSSYNEQFF.